This T cell receptor beta chain was profiled in a study of T-cell reconstitution after alpha-beta-depleted transplantation in children. The germline V gene encodes CDR1 SGHTA and CDR2 FQGNSA. The CDR3 totals 16 residues. Between the trimmed V and J ends, which lost 1 base and 2 bases, there was a span of 15 bases. Researchers prepared the TCRbeta library using unique molecular identifiers, the study reports. TCRdb redid the calling of the PCR reads with MiXCR, one entry per CDR3 protein. Of 440,000 or so distinct CDR3 sequences in the sample, 11% were seen once. This clonotype has just a few counts. This chain links TRBV7-2 with TRBJ2-7; TRBD1 is a possible D gene (6 bases). The material sequenced was PBMCs from the stem cell graft donor, taken from the stem cell graft. This receptor was taken from a human donor who donated a stem cell graft to a child with acute myeloid leukemia. CDR3 DNA: TGTGCCAGCAGCTTAGATGGGACATTTAAACCCTACGAGCAGTACTTC. It yields the protein CASSLDGTFKPYEQYF.